This T cell receptor (beta chain) was documented in a study of identical twins. Overall study results and limits: Conclusions relied on cross-sectional statistical analysis, not following the same donors. There was more out-of-frame TCR alpha sharing in monozygotic twins than models estimated.

V gave up 4 bases and J gave up 14 bases; unmatched junction bases: 11. The CDR3 has 13 amino acids. Germline V lookup: CDR1 SGHRS, CDR2 YFSETQ. This clonotype was counted at least ten times. The antigen is not known. Healthy Caucasians made up all donors. MiXCR, applied by TCRdb to the 5' RACE reads, yields one record per CDR3 protein. The sample yields about 280,000 distinct CDR3 sequences, less than 9% seen once. The sample was also reused in another study, on yellow fever vaccine responses in identical twins. That source notes: Twin vaccine T cell responses reportedly seemed partly convergent, partly personalized.

The specimen was memory (CD45RO+) T cells sorted from blood. This chain links TRBV5-1 with TRBJ2-4, with 8 bases fitting TRBD1. The sequence came from a woman aged 18-29 years in good health. The CDR3 here is CASSPEGQGREYF. The CDR3 DNA reads TGCGCCAGCAGCCCAGAAGGACAGGGCAGGGAGTACTTC.